The 32 T cell receptor beta chains below come from one sample, sequenced in a study of blood T cell repertoires in COVID-19. Assay used: immunoSEQ multiplex PCR; TCRdb lists only in-frame clones, some missing. This table has approximately 200,000 clones, about 84% appearing once. Source material: PBMCs or T cells enriched from blood (not recorded which). Every receptor here comes from a man aged 55 to 70 who had recovered from COVID-19.

The chain recombines TRBV30 with TRBJ1-2; 12 nucleotides align to TRBD1. Per the germline V gene, CDR1 is GTSNPN and CDR2 is SVGIG (reference sequence). The V segment lost 4 bases and the J segment 3 bases; nucleotides outside the gene matches: 9. This CDR3 has 16 amino acids. Here the CDR3 reads CAWTLGTGGVDYGYTF. CDR3 nucleotides: TGTGCCTGGACCCTCGGGACAGGGGGCGTCGACTATGGCTACACCTTC.

This clone was seen once. The chain recombines TRBV10-2 with TRBJ2-5, with a tentative D call TRBD2 (6 bases). V lost 5 bases and J 5 bases, leaving 12 bases between the germline ends. The CDR3 runs to 13 residues. CDR1 and CDR2 from the germline V gene are WSHSY and SAAADI. The CDR3 here is CASSLARGETQYF. In DNA, the CDR3 is TGCGCCAGCAGTCTAGCTCGGGGGGAGACCCAGTACTTC.

This clone was observed a single time. V usage is TRBV29-1 and J usage is TRBJ2-5; 8 bases align to TRBD1. CDR1 and CDR2 (germline): SQVTM, ANQGSEA. The CDR3 runs 11 residues. After removal of 4 bases from V and 8 bases from J, the junction contained 3 bases not matched to a gene. Here the CDR3 reads CSVVTGETQYF. For the CDR3, the DNA is TGCAGCGTTGTGACAGGGGAAACCCAGTACTTC.

Concerning this clone itself: This specimen includes other DNA sequences encoding the same CDR3. The rearrangement joins TRBV4-3 to TRBJ1-2; 7 bases align to TRBD1. Looked up from germline, CDR1 is LGHNA and CDR2 is YSLEER. The ends lost 0 bases at V and 4 bases at J; junction bases unmatched: 5. CDR3 size: 15 residues. The CDR3 spells CASSQDLAGGYGYTF. The CDR3 nucleotides are TGCGCCAGCAGCCAAGACCTCGCAGGGGGCTATGGCTACACCTTC.

The chain uses TRBV3-1 (or the pseudogene TRBV3-2) and TRBJ1-2, with D unresolved. CDR1 and CDR2 (germline): LGHDT, YNNKEL (reference sequence). The CDR3 totals 14 residues. V gave up 0 bases and J gave up 6 bases, with 11 bases separating them. CDR3 DNA sequence: TGTGCCAGCAGCCAAGACGCGGTGGGTGATGGCTACACCTTC. As protein: CASSQDAVGDGYTF.

J is TRBJ1-4 and V is TRBV19; D is uncertain. This CDR3 region has 15 residues. V was clipped by 5 bases and J by 5 bases, with 15 bases between them. CDR1 is LNHDA, CDR2 SQIVND, per germline (reference sequence). CDR3 loop: CASSPPAVKNEKLFF. The DNA for the CDR3 is TGTGCCAGTAGTCCCCCGGCGGTAAAGAATGAAAAACTGTTTTTT.

The genes are TRBV5-5 and TRBJ1-1; 10 nucleotides line up with TRBD1. Germline values: CDR1 SGHKS, CDR2 YYEKEE (reference sequence). CDR3 length: 16 residues. Losses at the gene ends were 4 bases for V and 1 base for J; bases not matched to a gene: 7. CDR3 sequence reads: CASSPGQGDGNTEAFF. Written as DNA, the CDR3 is TGTGCCAGCAGCCCTGGACAGGGGGACGGGAACACTGAAGCTTTCTTT. The full variable domain, its missing parts supplied by reference TRBV5-5 and TRBJ1-1, is DAGVTQSPTHLIKTRGQQVTLRCSPISGHKSVSWYQQVLGQGPQFIFQYYEKEERGRGNFPDRFSARQFPNYSSELNVNALLLGDSALYLCASSPGQGDGNTEAFFGQGTRLTVV.

The gene calls are TRBV11-3 and TRBJ2-5; D is uncertain. This CDR3 has 14 residues. Germline assignment: CDR1 SGHNT and CDR2 YENEEA. V was shortened by 1 base and J by 6 bases, with 12 bases between the two germline ends. The CDR3 nucleotides read TGTGCCAGCAGCTTAGGTCTATCGGTCAAGACCCAGTACTTC. Translating it yields CASSLGLSVKTQYF.

The chain joins TRBV11-2 to TRBJ2-2, with a weak D call TRBD1 (6 bases). The CDR3 has 17 residues. CDR1 is SGHAT and CDR2 is FQNNGV in the germline V gene. The ends were cut back, 7 bases at V and 3 bases at J, with 21 bases in the middle. In nucleotides, the CDR3 is TGTGCCAGCAATCCAATTCCCGTCTACAGGGACACCGGGGAGCTGTTTTTT. It specifies CASNPIPVYRDTGELFF.

This clone was recorded a few times. The rearrangement joins TRBV19 to TRBJ2-5; 8 nucleotides match TRBD1. Germline V lookup: CDR1 LNHDA, CDR2 SQIVND (reference sequence). CDR3 length: 13 amino acids. V was pared by 7 bases and J by 5 bases, with 6 bases of the junction left unmatched. CDR3 amino acids: CASNRGQAETQYF. The CDR3 DNA sequence: TGTGCCAGTAACCGGGGACAGGCGGAGACCCAGTACTTC.

This chain connects TRBV4-2 to TRBJ1-2; 7 nucleotides line up with TRBD1. The CDR3 length is 14 residues. Germline-derived CDR1 and CDR2 are LGHNA and YNFKEQ. Trimming cost V 3 bases and J 4 bases; bases outside gene matches: 5. Here the CDR3 reads CASSQGTAVYGYTF. As DNA, the CDR3 is TGTGCCAGCAGCCAGGGGACAGCGGTCTATGGCTACACCTTC.

The V call is TRBV2, the J call TRBJ1-1; tentative D call: TRBD1 (6 bases). V lost 6 bases to trimming and J lost 1 base, with 15 bases between them. Germline CDR1 SNHLY, CDR2 FYNNEI. The CDR3 spans 15 residues. CDR3 DNA: TGTGCCAGCAGCAAGCAGGGGTTTGGGAACACTGAAGCTTTCTTT. Amino acid sequence: CASSKQGFGNTEAFF.

V usage is TRBV5-4 and J usage is TRBJ2-2; 7 nucleotides match TRBD1. V shed 2 bases and J 7 bases; nucleotides not matched to a gene: 5. The CDR3 has 14 residues. CDR1 and CDR2 (germline): SGHNT, YYREEE (reference sequence). The CDR3 reads CASSFDRDDGELFF. CDR3 coding DNA: TGTGCCAGCAGCTTCGACAGGGATGACGGGGAGCTGTTTTTT.

The chain employs TRBV7-6 and TRBJ1-1; tentatively, D is TRBD1 (5 bases). In germline, CDR1 is SGHVS, CDR2 FNYEAQ. The CDR3 length is 15 residues. Between the trimmed V and J ends, which lost 1 base and 0 bases, there was a span of 9 bases. As DNA, the CDR3 is TGTGCCAGCAGCTTAGACGGCAGGGTGAACACTGAAGCTTTCTTT. Translating gives CASSLDGRVNTEAFF.

The V call is TRBV5-1, the J call TRBJ1-1, with 7 bases aligning to TRBD1. The CDR3 is made up of 15 amino acids. CDR1 SGHRS and CDR2 YFSETQ come from the germline V gene. V shed 5 bases and J 4 bases; nucleotides not matched to a gene: 11. The CDR3 spells CASREGGAEFTEAFF. Written as DNA, the CDR3 is TGCGCCAGCAGAGAAGGGGGCGCGGAGTTCACTGAAGCTTTCTTT.

This chain uses TRBV3-1 (or the pseudogene TRBV3-2) with TRBJ2-2; perhaps TRBD2 as D (5 bases). The CDR3 is 14 residues long. Germline V gene sequence: CDR1 LGHDT, CDR2 YNNKEL (reference sequence). Trimming took 8 bases from V and 2 from J, leaving 12 bases between them. Written as DNA, the CDR3 is TGTGCCAGCCGGGCCGGGATAAACACCGGGGAGCTGTTTTTT. Protein product: CASRAGINTGELFF.

The genes are TRBV11-2 and TRBJ2-1; TRBD2 agrees at 13 bases. This CDR3 is 17 amino acids long. Germline assignment: CDR1 SGHAT and CDR2 FQNNGV. J lost 8 bases, V lost 4 bases, and 11 bases had no gene match. CDR3 amino acids: CASSSNSLAGGLDEQFF. The CDR3 coding sequence is TGTGCCAGCAGCTCCAATTCACTAGCGGGGGGGCTGGATGAGCAGTTCTTC.

This chain links TRBV5-6 with TRBJ1-5; no clear D gene. CDR3 size: 12 residues. The germline V gene encodes CDR1 SGHDT and CDR2 YYEEEE. V was pared by 0 bases and J by 6 bases, with 4 bases between. CDR3 loop: CASSLAGQPQHF. The CDR3 DNA follows: TGTGCCAGCAGCTTGGCCGGTCAGCCCCAGCATTTT.

V and J are TRBV7-2 and TRBJ1-6, with a possible D match to TRBD1 (6 bases). The CDR3 sequence is 16 residues long. Trimming cost V 7 bases and J 10 bases, with 23 bases left between them. Per the germline V gene, CDR1 is SGHTA and CDR2 is FQGNSA. DNA for the CDR3: TGTGCCAGCACCCCAATAGTAGAACAGGGAGAATCACCCCTCCACTTT. Encoded protein: CASTPIVEQGESPLHF.

J is TRBJ2-7 and V is TRBV2, with 7 bases fitting TRBD2. This CDR3 contains 15 residues. J lost 5 bases, V lost 0 bases, and 7 bases had no gene match. Germline V gene sequence: CDR1 SNHLY, CDR2 FYNNEI. The CDR3 nucleotides read TGTGCCAGCAGTGAAGCGGCGGGGACTAACAACGAGCAGTACTTC. The encoded protein is CASSEAAGTNNEQYF.

The genes are TRBV12-5 and TRBJ2-3; 8 nucleotides match TRBD1. With 6 bases clipped from V and 4 bases from J, the junction kept 9 bases outside the gene matches. CDR1 is LGHNT and CDR2 is FRNRAP in the germline V gene. This CDR3 region has 15 residues. The CDR3 region has the DNA TGTGCTAGTGGGAAAACGCGGGACAGGCCAGATACGCAGTATTTT. Translation: CASGKTRDRPDTQYF.

This chain links TRBV6-6 with TRBJ2-7; tentative D call: TRBD1 (5 bases). The CDR3 contains 14 residues. The germline V gene encodes CDR1 MNHNY and CDR2 SVGAGI (reference sequence). V shed 2 bases and J shed 5 bases, with 13 bases lying between them. The CDR3 nucleotides are TGTGCCAGCAGTTACCGTGCAGGGTTCGACGAGCAGTACTTC. Translating gives CASSYRAGFDEQYF.

This clone was recorded once. The CDR3 bases are TGCAGTGCTAGTAGCCAGGTCACTGAAGCTTTCTTT. It translates to CSASSQVTEAFF. This chain links TRBV20-1 with TRBJ1-1; D call uncertain. Per germline, CDR1 DFQATT and CDR2 SNEGSKA (reference sequence). The CDR3 loop spans 12 amino acids. V shed 3 bases and J shed 4 bases, with 9 bases lying between them.

The chain joins TRBV6-1 to TRBJ2-2; D gene ambiguous. The CDR3 loop spans 15 amino acids. V was trimmed by 2 bases and J by 3 bases, leaving 10 bases between them. Germline assignment: CDR1 MNHNS and CDR2 SASEGT. The CDR3 nucleotides are TGTGCCAGCAGTGAAATTGGGCAGGACACCGGGGAGCTGTTTTTT. It yields the protein CASSEIGQDTGELFF.

This clone showed up just a few times. The gene calls are TRBV2 and TRBJ1-4, with 9 nucleotides matching TRBD1. The length of the CDR3 is 17 residues. V was pared by 3 bases and J by 7 bases, with 12 bases of the junction left unmatched. Per the germline V gene, CDR1 is SNHLY and CDR2 is FYNNEI. In DNA, the CDR3 is TGTGCCAGCAGTGACTCCGGGACAGGGCGAATGGGTGAAAAACTGTTTTTT. This sequence encodes CASSDSGTGRMGEKLFF.

The chain joins TRBV7-2 to TRBJ1-2; 7 bases fit TRBD1. Germline CDR1 SGHTA, CDR2 FQGNSA. The junction had 1 base not matched to a gene; V was cut back by 1 base and J by 5 bases. The CDR3 runs 13 residues. The chain's CDR3 is CASSLGDRYGYTF. For the CDR3, the DNA is TGTGCCAGCAGCTTAGGGGACAGATATGGCTACACCTTC.

The V gene is TRBV11-3, the J gene TRBJ1-1; a possible D gene is TRBD1 (5 bases). The V gene lost 3 bases and the J gene lost 7 bases, with 15 bases spanning the gap. The germline V gene encodes CDR1 SGHNT and CDR2 YENEEA. This CDR3 region has 14 residues. The CDR3 DNA follows: TGTGCCAGCAGCTTGAGCACAGGCGACGTTGAAGCTTTCTTT. Protein sequence: CASSLSTGDVEAFF.

The chain uses TRBV19 and TRBJ1-5, with D tentatively TRBD1 (5 bases). CDR3 length: 15 residues. Trimming took 7 bases from V and 2 from J, leaving 15 bases between them. The germline gives CDR1 LNHDA, CDR2 SQIVND (reference sequence). The CDR3 here is CASMQAGSGNQPQHF. The CDR3, as DNA: TGTGCCAGTATGCAAGCAGGGTCGGGCAATCAGCCCCAGCATTTT.

The rearrangement links TRBV29-1 to TRBJ1-4, with 7 positions matching TRBD1. With 6 bases clipped from V and 7 bases from J, the junction kept 11 bases outside the gene matches. The V gene's germline CDR1 is SQVTM and CDR2 ANQGSEA. The CDR3 has 14 amino acids. The CDR3 region is CSVMPRQGSEKLFF. The CDR3 DNA is TGCAGCGTAATGCCCAGACAGGGATCTGAAAAACTGTTTTTT.

The chain carries TRBV19 and TRBJ1-5, with 11 bases that match TRBD1. The J segment lost 6 bases and the V segment lost 3 bases, leaving 10 bases of the junction unmatched. CDR1 is LNHDA, CDR2 SQIVND, per germline (reference sequence). This CDR3 has 17 amino acids. In DNA form, the CDR3 reads TGTGCCAGTAGTATTCGTTTTTGGACAGGGGGCAGTCAGCCCCAGCATTTT. It yields the protein CASSIRFWTGGSQPQHF.

The chain uses TRBV9 and TRBJ2-1, with D unresolved. CDR3 length equals 13 residues. Germline CDR1 SGDLS, CDR2 YYNGEE. V lost 5 bases and J 5 bases, leaving 11 bases between the germline ends. The CDR3 DNA reads TGTGCCAGCAGACGACAAGATAACAATGAGCAGTTCTTC. This sequence encodes CASRRQDNNEQFF.

The V and J genes are TRBV15 and TRBJ2-3; 8 positions agree with TRBD2. Trimming removed 10 bases from V and 1 base from J; junction bases left unmatched: 4. The CDR3 is 13 residues long. Germline V gene sequence: CDR1 LNHNV, CDR2 YYDKDF (reference sequence). Here the CDR3 reads CAITGGGTDTQYF. The CDR3 DNA reads as TGTGCCATCACGGGAGGGGGCACAGATACGCAGTATTTT.